This T cell receptor beta chain emerged from a study of T cell responses to AZD1222 COVID-19 vaccine. Study-level points and caveats: It was only a handful of AZD1222 recipients who were seropositive at baseline. At 160-218 and 743-854, vaccine-associated CD4 TCRs were dominant, and they spanned spike. Repertoire sampling occurred only after the peak T cell response.

Assay: immunoSEQ multiplex PCR; the TCRdb copy retains only in-frame clones and omits some. The profile covers about 130,000 clones, with roughly 90% appearing a single time and less than 4.5% taken by the ten largest. CDR1 is LGHDT, CDR2 YNNKEL, per germline (reference sequence). The trim removed 2 bases at V and 2 bases at J, leaving 6 bases unmatched. The CDR3 consists of 16 residues. As concerns this clone: As yet, its antigen is unknown.

This material consisted of peripheral blood, taken on day 0 of AZD1222 vaccination. This receptor was obtained from an adult in good health. The chain is built from TRBV3-1 (or the pseudogene TRBV3-2) and TRBJ2-7, with 10 bases that match TRBD2. CDR3 protein: CASSQIGGLATYEQYF. The CDR3 nucleotides are TGTGCCAGCAGCCAAATTGGGGGACTAGCGACCTACGAGCAGTACTTC.